This record looks at one TCR beta chain sequence and its context. Samples came from healthy bone marrow donors. The PCR had 60 Vbeta and 13 Jbeta primers. Only in-frame clones appear in the TCRdb table, and some are missing; sequencing was by immunoSEQ multiplex PCR. The sample shows under 150,000 clones, 70% to 85% of them seen only once. The V gene's germline CDR1 is GTSNPN and CDR2 SVGIG (reference sequence). This CDR3 is 11 amino acids long. Between the trimmed V and J ends, which lost 4 bases and 5 bases, there was a span of 8 bases. This entry is derived from a study of cytomegalovirus exposure and HLA in healthy donors.

The source is a male donor in good health and CMV-seronegative. The sample comprised PBMCs. V and J are TRBV30 and TRBJ1-2, with a tentative D call TRBD1 (6 bases). The CDR3, as DNA: TGTGCCTGGATAACAGGGTATGGCTACACCTTC. This gives the protein CAWITGYGYTF.